This section outlines one T cell receptor (beta chain) sequence together with its context. It has no known antigen specificity. A clone one base away is much larger, so this may be a read error. These data are taken from a study of molecular identifiers for immune sequencing clone quantification (dated by TCRdb to between 2018 and 2020). Regarding the study in general: For a replicate experiment, the RNA from either roughly 18,000 or 92,000 naive CD8 T cells was divided into five aliquots, and four of those aliquots went on to sequencing. This methods study benchmarked molecular-identifier clustering-based TCR repertoire sequencing (MIDCIRS) and TCR RNA copy counting, using CD8 T cells to do so. Results the study describes overall, beyond this receptor: The sizes of highly expanded clones could end up underestimated when identical TCR molecules share a barcode. When barcode sub-clustering was left out, chimeric consensus sequences inflated TCR diversity, with chimeras reaching as high as 47%. The naive libraries included spiked-in Jurkat TCR RNA (about ten copies' worth), and this RNA is not part of the donor repertoire. Spiked-in Jurkat TCR RNA equivalent to a single cell was reported to be detectable even among fewer than 1.2 million naive CD8 T cells. Modeling estimated about 3.3 recovered TCR RNA copies per cell, compared with about 10 by digital PCR, which implies about 30% capture efficiency. In CMV-specific effector cells, over 99% of molecules were held by clones above 20 RNA copies, whereas under 1% of molecules were held by such clones in naive cells.

Libraries of naive CD8 T cells were generated from roughly 20,000 to 1,000,000 sorted cells, with 10%, 30% or 50% of the purified RNA used. Naive CD8 T cells, defined as CD8+CD4-CCR7+CD45RA+, were FACS-sorted into RLT Plus buffer on a BD FACSAria II. To test detection sensitivity, Jurkat RNA equal to 9 to 10 TCR copies was added to samples of about 20,000-1,000,000 naive CD8 T cells. Enrichment of CD8 T cells was performed with RosetteSep CD8+ T Cell Enrichment Cocktail and Ficoll-Paque, after which ACK red cell lysis was carried out. CDR1 SGHRS and CDR2 YFSETQ are derived from the germline V gene. The CDR3 goes from the cysteine to the phenylalanine over 14 residues. The entry retains the CDR3 DNA only, 42 bases that are in frame from base 1. Library preparation used PCR. The instrument given in TCRdb is NextSeq 500. Preparation of bulk TCR libraries followed a previously described approach, with the TCR primers listed in Table S5. Purification of total RNA was performed with the Qiagen AllPrep DNA/RNA kit. Reads from multiple sequencing runs of the same library were pooled before analysis. The published analysis was carried out like this. Reads were retained only if their TCR constant sequence matched exactly, and those retained reads were trimmed to 150 nt and grouped according to their 12-nt molecular barcodes. Reads in each barcode group were sub-clustered using a 15% Levenshtein threshold, and a quality-weighted consensus sequence was built for each RNA molecule. Non-functional sequences were excluded, and lower-count sequences lying one edit away from another sequence were also excluded. Based on fitting two negative binomial distributions, any barcode sub-cluster with under 20% of the maximum read count was discarded. TCRdb reprocessing: public reads trimmed at Q25 with fastp, clones called with MiXCR, in-frame beta chains kept. Duplicate CDR3 protein sequences are folded into a single record with the most common DNA and genes. The V and J calls come from TCRdb's annotation, not from the publication. Counted in this sample were 460,000 or so distinct CDR3 sequences; approximately 25% of them appeared once. The top ten constitute just over 0.75% of the sample.

The sample comprised naive CD8+ T cells from blood, with Jurkat cell RNA spiked in. The sample's cell subset or site label, decoded: FACS-sorted CD8+CD4-CCR7+CD45RA+ naive T cells. The chain links TRBV5-1 with TRBJ1-1, and 10 junction bases match TRBD1. The receptor was isolated from a human donor in good health. Some libraries in this study had Jurkat cell RNA spiked in. The DNA sequence reads TGCGCCACCAGCTTGGGGGGGACAGGGGATGAAGCTTTCTTT. This is translated as CATSLGGTGDEAFF.